This TCR beta chain was identified during a study of post-analysis software for immune sequencing data. Study-wide findings and caveats: Controls' normalized Chao1 diversity significantly exceeded that of multiple sclerosis patients.

Worth noting for this clonotype: What it recognizes is unknown.

TCR beta cDNA libraries included unique molecular identifiers. Via MiXCR, TCRdb re-called the PCR reads, giving one row per CDR3 protein. Found here are some 240,000 distinct CDR3 sequences, about 40% of them singletons; the top ten hold around 5.2%. Sequencing was done on a sample of blood. The receptor's source is a girl aged 5 to 17 with multiple sclerosis.

The CDR3 reads CASRSGQWEKLFF. The CDR3 nucleotides are TGTGCCAGCAGGTCGGGACAGTGGGAAAAACTGTTTTTT. The genes are TRBV12-3 or TRBV12-4 and TRBJ1-4, with 7 positions matching TRBD1. The CDR3 runs to 13 residues. With V trimmed by 6 bases and J by 8 bases, 6 bases remained unmatched.